The 26 T cell receptor beta chains in this list originate from one sample, sequenced in a study of blood T cell repertoires in COVID-19. The table came from immunoSEQ multiplex PCR; TCRdb's copy has only in-frame clones and leaves some out. Among about 200,000 clones, approximately 86% were seen once, and the ten largest hold 3.5% to 4%. The sample comprised PBMCs or T cells enriched from blood (not recorded which). The receptors come from a woman in her thirties or forties with acute COVID-19.

This chain uses TRBV7-8 with TRBJ2-2, with 7 bases matching TRBD2. The CDR3 sequence is 15 residues long. V lost 4 bases, J lost 6 bases, and 8 bases stayed unmatched. In germline, CDR1 is SGHVS, CDR2 FQNEAQ. The CDR3 here is CASSSRDYPPGELFF. In DNA form, the CDR3 reads TGTGCCAGCAGCTCCCGGGACTACCCACCCGGGGAGCTGTTTTTT.

The chain combines TRBV6-5 with TRBJ2-1; weak D call: TRBD2 (5 bases). Trimming pared 6 bases from V and 0 bases from J, leaving 9 bases between. CDR1 is MNHEY and CDR2 is SVGAGI in the germline V gene. CDR3 length: 14 residues. The CDR3 sequence is CASRPGFSYNEQFF. The CDR3 DNA reads as TGTGCCAGCAGACCGGGATTCTCCTACAATGAGCAGTTCTTC.

This sequence joins TRBV10-3 and TRBJ1-2; tentatively, D is TRBD1 (6 bases). Germline V gene lookup returns CDR1 ENHRY and CDR2 SYGVKD. With 8 bases removed from V and 5 bases from J, the gap between germline ends came to 12 bases. CDR3 length equals 12 residues. The CDR3 region is CAIDQGMYGYTF. DNA for the CDR3: TGTGCCATCGATCAGGGGATGTATGGCTACACCTTC.

V gene TRBV7-9 combines with J gene TRBJ2-3; weak D call: TRBD2 (6 bases). Germline CDR1 is SEHNR and CDR2 is FQNEAQ (reference sequence). This CDR3 contains 15 residues. Trimming pared 3 bases from V and 0 bases from J, leaving 10 bases between. CDR3 nucleotides: TGTGCCAGCAGCTTTGCGGGACCTAGCACAGATACGCAGTATTTT. Protein sequence: CASSFAGPSTDTQYF. Filled out from reference TRBV7-9 and TRBJ2-3, the complete variable domain reads DTGVSQNPRHKITKRGQNVTFRCDPISEHNRLYWYRQTLGQGPEFLTYFQNEAQLEKSRLLSDRFSAERPKGSFSTLEIQRTEQGDSAMYLCASSFAGPSTDTQYFGPGTRLTVL.

The chain links TRBV2 to TRBJ2-5; D not resolved. Per germline, CDR1 SNHLY and CDR2 FYNNEI. The CDR3 is 16 amino acids. The germline V and J ends were trimmed by 7 bases and 5 bases, with 23 bases remaining between them. The CDR3 bases are TGTGCCAGCATCTCGCCCTCCAGGTTACTTAGGGAGACCCAGTACTTC. As protein: CASISPSRLLRETQYF.

This sequence joins TRBV28 and TRBJ2-7, with D perhaps TRBD1 (6 bases). The V and J ends lost 7 bases and 3 bases respectively, with 19 bases between them. The CDR3 is made up of 15 amino acids. Germline assignment: CDR1 MDHEN and CDR2 SYDVKM. CDR3 loop: CASTTGPRGIYEQYF. In DNA form, the CDR3 reads TGTGCCAGCACAACCGGGCCCAGGGGTATCTACGAGCAGTACTTC.

This chain links TRBV27 with TRBJ2-7; D unclear. The V and J ends lost 2 bases and 3 bases respectively, with 8 bases between them. Germline assignment: CDR1 MNHEY and CDR2 SMNVEV (reference sequence). This CDR3 has 13 residues. CDR3 amino acids: CASSLMANYEQYF. For the CDR3, the DNA is TGTGCCAGCAGTTTAATGGCAAACTACGAGCAGTACTTC.

This rearrangement joins TRBV24-1 to TRBJ2-7, with D unclear. The V and J ends lost 4 bases and 3 bases respectively, with 12 bases between them. Per the germline V gene, CDR1 is KGHDR and CDR2 is SFDVKD. The CDR3 has 14 residues. The CDR3 spells CATSDRSRGYEQYF. As DNA, the CDR3 is TGTGCCACCAGTGACCGCTCGAGAGGCTACGAGCAGTACTTC.

The sample holds one count of this clone. The gene calls are TRBV25-1 and TRBJ2-2; 12 bases align to TRBD1. The V segment lost 5 bases and the J segment 6 bases; nucleotides outside the gene matches: 10. The length of the CDR3 is 17 residues. Per germline, CDR1 MGHDK and CDR2 SYGVNS. CDR3 DNA sequence: TGTGCCAGCAGTCCGGGACAGGGGGCTAACAGGCCCGGGGAGCTGTTTTTT. This codes for CASSPGQGANRPGELFF. Combining the CDR3 with reference TRBV25-1 and TRBJ2-2 gives the whole variable domain EADIYQTPRYLVIGTGKKITLECSQTMGHDKMYWYQQDPGMELHLIHYSYGVNSTEKGDLSSESTVSRIRTEHFPLTLESARPSHTSQYLCASSPGQGANRPGELFFGEGSRLTVL.

This clone was seen a few times. The genes are TRBV6-5 and TRBJ2-7, with TRBD1 matching 9 bases. The CDR3 has 15 amino acids. V trimming: 6 bases; J trimming: 3 bases; junction bases outside the gene matches: 9. CDR1 MNHEY and CDR2 SVGAGI come from the germline V gene. CDR3 loop: CASSPMTGGFYEQYF. Here the CDR3 DNA reads TGTGCCAGCAGCCCAATGACAGGGGGTTTCTACGAGCAGTACTTC.

This clone was counted between two and nine times. The gene calls are TRBV18 and TRBJ1-6; 12 bases are shared with TRBD1. V lost 3 bases to trimming and J lost 8 bases; unmatched junction nucleotides: 2. CDR3 length: 15 residues. CDR1 is KGHSH, CDR2 LQKENI, per germline. CDR3 nucleotide sequence: TGTGCCAGCTCACCTGGGACAGGGGGCTATTCACCCCTCCACTTT. Protein sequence: CASSPGTGGYSPLHF. Using reference TRBV18 and TRBJ1-6 for the parts outside the CDR3, the full variable domain is NAGVMQNPRHLVRRRGQEARLRCSPMKGHSHVYWYRQLPEEGLKFMVYLQKENIIDESGMPKERFSAEFPKEGPSILRIQQVVRGDSAAYFCASSPGTGGYSPLHFGNGTRLTVT.

The chain combines TRBV11-3 with TRBJ2-3, with 16 nucleotides matching TRBD2. The CDR3 is made up of 18 amino acids. V gave up 4 bases and J gave up 3 bases; unmatched junction bases: 7. CDR1 SGHNT and CDR2 YENEEA come from the germline V gene. CDR3 sequence (DNA): TGTGCCAGCAGCTCCGGGACTAGCGGGAGGGGTAGGACAGATACGCAGTATTTT. This gives the protein CASSSGTSGRGRTDTQYF.

The rearrangement joins TRBV9 to TRBJ2-1, with TRBD1 matching over 8 bases. This CDR3 has 22 amino acids. The trim removed 3 bases at V and 0 bases at J, leaving 23 bases unmatched. CDR1 SGDLS and CDR2 YYNGEE come from the germline V gene. CDR3: CASSGRVGEAVQDRASYNEQFF. The CDR3 DNA reads as TGTGCCAGCAGCGGCCGCGTAGGGGAGGCCGTCCAGGACAGGGCCTCCTACAATGAGCAGTTCTTC.

The chain is built from TRBV6-6 and TRBJ1-1, with D possibly matching TRBD1 (5 bases). Germline V gene lookup returns CDR1 MNHNY and CDR2 SVGAGI (reference sequence). This CDR3 has 13 residues. V was trimmed by 9 bases and J by 1 base, leaving 12 bases between them. The CDR3 region is CASTLTANTEAFF. The CDR3 DNA is TGTGCCAGTACACTGACAGCGAACACTGAAGCTTTCTTT.

V and J are TRBV4-3 and TRBJ1-2, with 10 positions matching TRBD1. J was trimmed by 4 bases and V by 4 bases; bases with no gene match: 12. The CDR3 consists of 17 residues. Germline assignment: CDR1 LGHNA and CDR2 YSLEER. The CDR3 is CASSPSLRGQGIYGYTF. In DNA form, the CDR3 reads TGCGCCAGCAGCCCCTCCCTCCGGGGACAGGGGATCTATGGCTACACCTTC.

This clone was found a few times. The rearrangement joins TRBV2 to TRBJ2-2; 12 nucleotides agree with TRBD2. The CDR3 runs 14 residues. CDR1 and CDR2 from the germline V gene are SNHLY and FYNNEI. V shed 8 bases and J 7 bases; nucleotides not matched to a gene: 5. CDR3 in amino acids: CASSLAGGIGELFF. The CDR3 DNA reads as TGTGCCAGCTCCCTAGCGGGAGGGATCGGGGAGCTGTTTTTT.

The J gene is TRBJ2-1, the V gene TRBV7-9; possibly TRBD1 for D (6 bases). The CDR3 is 15 amino acids. Trimming cost V 5 bases and J 8 bases, with 19 bases left between them. Germline lookup yields CDR1 SEHNR and CDR2 FQNEAQ (reference sequence). CDR3 nucleotides: TGTGCCAGCAGCGTACAGGGCCCCCCTGTTGATGAGCAGTTCTTC. Protein sequence: CASSVQGPPVDEQFF.

This clone was detected once. This sequence joins TRBV19 and TRBJ2-1; 10 bases are a match to TRBD1. The V and J ends lost 7 bases and 7 bases, in that order; junction bases with no gene match: 10. The CDR3 runs 15 residues. CDR1 and CDR2 (germline): LNHDA, SQIVND (reference sequence). CDR3 loop: CASILTGGAGNEQFF. The CDR3 DNA is TGTGCCAGTATCTTGACAGGGGGCGCGGGTAATGAGCAGTTCTTC.

This chain uses TRBV7-3 with TRBJ2-3; D ambiguous. Germline assignment: CDR1 SGHTA and CDR2 FQGTGA. V was pared by 5 bases and J by 4 bases, with 10 bases between. This CDR3 is 13 amino acids long. The CDR3 DNA sequence: TGTGCCAGCAGCCCCCTTAGCTCAGATACGCAGTATTTT. Translating gives CASSPLSSDTQYF.

The chain combines TRBV7-2 with TRBJ1-3; weak D call: TRBD1 (5 bases). V was shortened by 3 bases and J by 3 bases, with 15 bases between the two germline ends. In germline, CDR1 is SGHTA, CDR2 FQGNSA. The CDR3 is made up of 16 amino acids. CDR3 in amino acids: CASSLGSRVGGNTIYF. The DNA for the CDR3 is TGTGCCAGCAGCTTGGGTTCCAGGGTTGGTGGAAACACCATATATTTT.

The chain couples TRBV28 to TRBJ1-1, with a tentative D call TRBD1 (5 bases). The CDR3 covers 15 residues. V lost 2 bases and J lost 1, with 11 bases in between. The germline gives CDR1 MDHEN, CDR2 SYDVKM. CDR3 region: CASSLGGEGNTEAFF. For the CDR3, the DNA is TGTGCCAGCAGTTTAGGGGGGGAGGGGAACACTGAAGCTTTCTTT.

The CDR3 sequence: CASSQDSGYGYTF. As DNA, the CDR3 is TGCGCCAGCAGCCAAGATTCAGGGTATGGCTACACCTTC. The chain recombines TRBV4-1 with TRBJ1-2; D may be TRBD1 (5 bases). V was pared by 0 bases and J by 5 bases, with 7 bases between. The CDR3 sequence is 13 residues long. Germline lookup yields CDR1 MGHRA and CDR2 YSYEKL.

The V and J genes are TRBV27 and TRBJ1-1; no clear D. The CDR3 length is 15 residues. The V and J ends lost 2 bases and 3 bases respectively, with 13 bases between them. Germline-derived CDR1 and CDR2 are MNHEY and SMNVEV (reference sequence). The CDR3 spells CASSLRGPWDTEAFF. The CDR3 coding sequence is TGTGCCAGCAGTTTAAGAGGGCCATGGGACACTGAAGCTTTCTTT.

This clone appeared once. V and J are TRBV28 and TRBJ1-5, with 7 bases lining up with TRBD1. The V gene end was trimmed by 1 base and the J gene end by 4 bases; junction bases not matched to a gene: 4. The V gene's germline CDR1 is MDHEN and CDR2 SYDVKM. CDR3 length: 15 amino acids. CDR3 DNA sequence: TGTGCCAGCAGTTTATTTAGGGGGCAAAATCAGCCCCAGCATTTT. It yields the protein CASSLFRGQNQPQHF.

This chain joins TRBV3-1 (or the pseudogene TRBV3-2) and TRBJ1-1; no reliable D call. The V gene lost 5 bases and the J gene lost 1 base, with 8 bases spanning the gap. CDR1 and CDR2 (germline): LGHDT, YNNKEL (reference sequence). This CDR3 is built from 13 residues. CDR3 residues: CASSYLGNTEAFF. The CDR3 coding sequence is TGTGCCAGCAGCTACCTAGGGAACACTGAAGCTTTCTTT.

The CDR3 nucleotides read TGTGCCAGCAGCTTGGATGACATTCACACCATATATTTT. Translated: CASSLDDIHTIYF. The chain joins TRBV7-2 to TRBJ1-3; D not resolved. The length of the CDR3 is 13 residues. V lost 3 bases, J lost 8 bases, and 11 bases lay in between. Per germline, CDR1 SGHTA and CDR2 FQGNSA.